Listed below are T cell receptor beta chains from one sample, sequenced in a study of blood T cell repertoires in COVID-19. Sequencing was performed with immunoSEQ multiplex PCR; in TCRdb, only in-frame clones are kept and a portion is missing. Of roughly 260,000 clones in the sample, approximately 88% are singletons; the top ten hold around 2.6%. Sequenced material: PBMCs or T cells enriched from blood (not recorded which). The receptors were gathered from a woman aged 25 to 45 with acute COVID-19. The CDR3 runs from the conserved cysteine through the conserved F or W. A D gene is named only where the DNA matches it firmly. Size values are once, few and many counts, or a class for expanded clones, and some rows have none.

v_gene	d_gene	j_gene	abundance	CDR3nt	CDR3aa
TRBV4-1	TRBD2	TRBJ2-7	-	TGCGCCAGCAGCCAAGAGGCGGAGGGGAGGGGCTACGAGCAGTACTTC	CASSQEAEGRGYEQYF
TRBV5-4	-	TRBJ1-1	-	TGTGCCAGCAGCTCCCCGAGGCGGCCGAACACTGAAGCTTTCTTT	CASSSPRRPNTEAFF
TRBV3-1/TRBV3-2	-	TRBJ1-1	-	TGTGCCAGCAGCCGGACAGAGAACACTGAAGCTTTCTTT	CASSRTENTEAFF
TRBV7-9	-	TRBJ1-3	-	TGTGCCAGCAGCTTTCAACAGGGCCGCTCTGGAAACACCATATATTTT	CASSFQQGRSGNTIYF
TRBV2	-	TRBJ1-2	once	TGTGCCAGCAGTGAAGGGGGTGGGACTTACTATGGCTACACCTTC	CASSEGGGTYYGYTF
TRBV6-5	TRBD1	TRBJ2-7	once	TGTGCCAGCAGTTATGCCCCTGACAGGGGCTACGAGCAGTACTTC	CASSYAPDRGYEQYF
TRBV6-5	TRBD1	TRBJ2-1	-	TGTGCCAGCAGAGGGACAGGGAATGAGCAGTTCTTC	CASRGTGNEQFF
TRBV4-3	TRBD1	TRBJ1-2	-	TGCGCCAGCAGCCAAGGACAGGGGGCGGGGAGAGGCTACACCTTC	CASSQGQGAGRGYTF
TRBV5-7	-	TRBJ1-2	-	TGTGCCAGCAGCTTGGCAACTTTCCCGGCTAACTATGGCTACACCTTC	CASSLATFPANYGYTF
TRBV30	-	TRBJ2-7	-	TGTGCCTGGGGGGACACCTACGAGCAGTACTTC	CAWGDTYEQYF
TRBV4-1	-	TRBJ1-4	-	TGCGCCAGCAGCCATCCCGGGACAACTAATGAAAAACTGTTTTTT	CASSHPGTTNEKLFF
TRBV19	TRBD1	TRBJ2-5	-	TGTGCCAGTAGTCCGACAAGGGACAGGGCCAAAGAGACCCAGTACTTC	CASSPTRDRAKETQYF
TRBV6-5	TRBD1	TRBJ1-4	-	TGTGCCAGTACTGTAGGGGGCTCTAATGAAAAACTGTTTTTT	CASTVGGSNEKLFF
TRBV5-1	TRBD1	TRBJ1-4	once	TGCGCCAGCAGACTAACCTTCCGGGACAGGGGGCGGAAACTGTTTTTT	CASRLTFRDRGRKLFF
TRBV19	-	TRBJ1-1	-	TGTGCCAGTAGTATGTCAGTGAACACTGAAGCTTTCTTT	CASSMSVNTEAFF
TRBV7-9	TRBD1	TRBJ2-6	few	TGTGCCAGCAGCCACACTAACAGGGGAGAGGGGGCCAACGTCCTGACTTTC	CASSHTNRGEGANVLTF
TRBV19	-	TRBJ1-4	-	TGTGCCAGCCAGGATTACGAAGCTAATGAAAAACTGTTTTTT	CASQDYEANEKLFF
TRBV14	TRBD2	TRBJ2-2	-	TGTGCCAGCAGCCAAGCTTCTAGCGGGGTCGGCACCGGGGAGCTGTTTTTT	CASSQASSGVGTGELFF
TRBV7-9	TRBD2	TRBJ2-5	-	TGTGCCAGCAGTACTAGCGAACCTCGAAGAGAGACCCAGTACTTC	CASSTSEPRRETQYF
TRBV2	-	TRBJ2-2	-	TGTGCCAGCAGTGAAAGGGGTGGGACCGGGGAGCTGTTTTTT	CASSERGGTGELFF
TRBV5-1	-	TRBJ2-2	once	TGCGCCAGCAGCCTAATGACAGGCCATGACACCGGGGAGCTGTTTTTT	CASSLMTGHDTGELFF
TRBV6-5	TRBD2	TRBJ2-2	few	TGTGCCAGCATGGCGGGGGTAAACACCGGGGAGCTGTTTTTT	CASMAGVNTGELFF
TRBV7-8	TRBD2	TRBJ2-2	few	TGTGCCAGCAGCCCTTATAGCGGGGGGGGTACCGGGGAGCTGTTTTTT	CASSPYSGGGTGELFF
TRBV5-5	TRBD2	TRBJ2-5	-	TGTGCCAGCAGCTCGGGGGGTGACGTTACCCAGTACTTC	CASSSGGDVTQYF
TRBV4-1	-	TRBJ2-1	-	TGCGCCAGCAGCCAAGATGGGCGGGGCAATGAGCAGTTCTTC	CASSQDGRGNEQFF
TRBV11-2	-	TRBJ2-1	-	TGTGCCAGCAGCGATGACAGTAATAAGTTCTTC	CASSDDSNKFF
TRBV6-5	-	TRBJ1-2	-	TGTGCCAGCAGTTACAAGGGGTCCGGATATGGCTACACCTTC	CASSYKGSGYGYTF
TRBV11-3	TRBD1	TRBJ2-7	-	TGTGCCAGCAGCCGCGGACAGGGCTACGAGCAGTACTTC	CASSRGQGYEQYF
TRBV5-4	-	TRBJ1-5	-	TGTGCCGTCTCGCGGGGGAACAATCAGCCCCAGCATTTT	CAVSRGNNQPQHF
TRBV4-3	TRBD1	TRBJ1-1	-	TGCGCCAGCAGCCAAGGCTTCGGACAGGGGATTGAAGCTTTCTTT	CASSQGFGQGIEAFF
TRBV13	TRBD2	TRBJ2-1	-	TGTGCCAGCAGCGGACTAGCGGGGTACAGGGAGCAGTTCTTC	CASSGLAGYREQFF
TRBV5-1	TRBD2	TRBJ2-3	-	TGCGCCAGCAGCTTAGGGACTAGCGGTAGCACAGATACGCAGTATTTT	CASSLGTSGSTDTQYF
TRBV9	-	TRBJ2-4	-	TGTGCCAGCAGCGCATCGCACGGGGACATTCAGTACTTC	CASSASHGDIQYF
TRBV12-3/TRBV12-4	TRBD1	TRBJ1-5	-	TGTGCCAGCAGTTCCATACAGGGGGTCCCCCAGCATTTT	CASSSIQGVPQHF
TRBV12-5	TRBD2	TRBJ2-5	-	TGTGCTAGTGGTTTCCGCGGGGGACTAGCGGGGGTCCAAGAGACCCAGTACTTC	CASGFRGGLAGVQETQYF
TRBV10-3	TRBD1	TRBJ1-1	-	TGTGCCATCAGCGCGGGACAGCCTATGAACACTGAAGCTTTCTTT	CAISAGQPMNTEAFF
TRBV7-9	TRBD1	TRBJ1-1	-	TGTGCCAGCAGCCCCCCGACAGGGATGAACACTGAAGCTTTCTTT	CASSPPTGMNTEAFF
TRBV18	-	TRBJ1-1	-	TGTGCCAGCTCACCGGGGCTAATAACCTCGACGGACACTGAAGCTTTCTTT	CASSPGLITSTDTEAFF
TRBV10-1	-	TRBJ1-5	-	TGCGCCAGACCACCAGGGCCCCAGCATTTT	CARPPGPQHF
TRBV21-1	-	TRBJ2-5	-	TGTGCCAGCAGCTGGGTGCGGGAGACCCAGTACTTC	CASSWVRETQYF
TRBV9	TRBD2	TRBJ2-3	-	TGTGCCAGCAGCGTTACTAGCGGGGGCCCAGATACGCAGTATTTT	CASSVTSGGPDTQYF
TRBV30	TRBD1	TRBJ1-2	once	TGTGCCTGGAGTGAGGTACAGGGGCTTTATGGCTACACCTTC	CAWSEVQGLYGYTF
TRBV7-2	-	TRBJ1-5	-	TGTGCCAGCAGCTTAAAACTCAGGGATCAGCCCCAGCATTTT	CASSLKLRDQPQHF
TRBV5-1	TRBD2	TRBJ2-7	-	TGCGCCAGCAGCTTGGGACTAGCGGGGTACTACGAGCAGTACTTC	CASSLGLAGYYEQYF
TRBV5-1	TRBD1	TRBJ2-3	-	TGCGCCAGCAGCTTCGGGGACAGGGGATTCTCGGATACGCAGTATTTT	CASSFGDRGFSDTQYF
TRBV6-5	TRBD2	TRBJ2-1	-	TGTGCCAGCACCTGGACTAGCGGGGGGGCTCAGGAGCAGTTCTTC	CASTWTSGGAQEQFF
TRBV3-1/TRBV3-2	TRBD1	TRBJ1-2	-	TGTGCCAGCAGCCAAGGGGGACAGCTTTATGGCTACACCTTC	CASSQGGQLYGYTF
TRBV14	TRBD1	TRBJ1-5	-	TGTGCCAGCAGTCCAACAGGGGTTTATCAGCCCCAGCATTTT	CASSPTGVYQPQHF
TRBV19	-	TRBJ1-4	once	TGTGCCACCAGACCAAGACACGTGGGGGGTGAAAAACTGTTTTTT	CATRPRHVGGEKLFF